This is a list of T cell receptor beta chains from one sample in a study of early stage breast cancer tumors. TCRdb's copy holds only in-frame clones and misses some; the assay was immunoSEQ multiplex PCR. The profile covers 44,000 or so clones, with 83% appearing a single time and around 1.5% taken by the ten largest. The sequenced sample consisted of blood. The receptors originated from a person in their fifties with breast cancer. CDR3s include the opening cysteine and the closing phenylalanine or tryptophan. The D gene is left open where the match is weak. Expanded clones get a size class; other rows say once, few or many, or leave the size out.

j_call: TRBJ2-3; d_call: TRBD1; v_call: TRBV6-5; clone_size: -; cdr3_nt: TGTGCCACCACAGGGGATGGAGGCTCCACAGATACGCAGTATTTT; cdr3_aa: CATTGDGGSTDTQYF
j_call: TRBJ1-2; d_call: -; v_call: TRBV6-5; clone_size: -; cdr3_nt: TGTGCCAGCAGCAAAATGGGAGTCGGTGGCTACACCTTC; cdr3_aa: CASSKMGVGGYTF
j_call: TRBJ2-7; d_call: -; v_call: TRBV18; clone_size: -; cdr3_nt: TGTGCCAGCTCGATAGCGGAAGCCTTCTACGAGCAGTACTTC; cdr3_aa: CASSIAEAFYEQYF
j_call: TRBJ1-6; d_call: -; v_call: TRBV7-2; clone_size: once; cdr3_nt: TGTGCCAGCAGCTTAGGGACCCAGGGCCTGCATTATTCACCCCTCCACTTT; cdr3_aa: CASSLGTQGLHYSPLHF
j_call: TRBJ2-5; d_call: TRBD2; v_call: TRBV7-7; clone_size: -; cdr3_nt: TGTGCTAGCAGCTTTAGCGGGAGAGAAGAGACCCAGTACTTC; cdr3_aa: CASSFSGREETQYF
j_call: TRBJ2-2; d_call: -; v_call: TRBV5-1; clone_size: -; cdr3_nt: TGCGCCAGCAGCTTGCAAGTAGTTAACACCGGGGAGCTGTTTTTT; cdr3_aa: CASSLQVVNTGELFF
j_call: TRBJ2-1; d_call: TRBD2; v_call: TRBV7-3; clone_size: -; cdr3_nt: TGTGCCAGCAGCCCCTGGGGTAGCGGGACTCTCGATGAGCAGTTCTTC; cdr3_aa: CASSPWGSGTLDEQFF
j_call: TRBJ2-4; d_call: -; v_call: TRBV5-1; clone_size: -; cdr3_nt: TGCGCCAGCAGCTCCCAGAGGGACTCCTCCATTCAGTACTTC; cdr3_aa: CASSSQRDSSIQYF
j_call: TRBJ2-1; d_call: -; v_call: TRBV29-1; clone_size: -; cdr3_nt: TGCAGCGTTGAAGCCCACGGGTCCAACCTCGATGAGCAGTTCTTC; cdr3_aa: CSVEAHGSNLDEQFF
j_call: TRBJ2-2; d_call: TRBD1; v_call: TRBV28; clone_size: -; cdr3_nt: TGTGCCAGCACCGCGACAGGGGTGGACACCGGGGAGCTGTTTTTT; cdr3_aa: CASTATGVDTGELFF
j_call: TRBJ1-1; d_call: -; v_call: TRBV14; clone_size: -; cdr3_nt: TGTGCCAGCAGCCAAGCTGGGGGGACGTACACTGAAGCTTTCTTT; cdr3_aa: CASSQAGGTYTEAFF
j_call: TRBJ2-1; d_call: TRBD2; v_call: TRBV5-6; clone_size: -; cdr3_nt: TGTGCCAGCAGCTTCGGGGGGAGCTCCTACAATGAGCAGTTCTTC; cdr3_aa: CASSFGGSSYNEQFF
j_call: TRBJ2-3; d_call: TRBD2; v_call: TRBV19; clone_size: -; cdr3_nt: TGTGCCAGTAGTATAGGAGCGGGGACGGGCACAGATACGCAGTATTTT; cdr3_aa: CASSIGAGTGTDTQYF
j_call: TRBJ2-1; d_call: -; v_call: TRBV7-2; clone_size: -; cdr3_nt: TGTGCCAGCAGCTTAGCGAATGAGCAGTTCTTC; cdr3_aa: CASSLANEQFF
j_call: TRBJ1-5; d_call: -; v_call: TRBV19; clone_size: -; cdr3_nt: TGTGCCAGTAAAAATACTCAGGGGCCGATAAATCAGCCCCAGCATTTT; cdr3_aa: CASKNTQGPINQPQHF
j_call: TRBJ2-7; d_call: -; v_call: TRBV6-5; clone_size: -; cdr3_nt: TGTGCCAGCAGTTACGGCTTGGGTGACTCCTACGAGCAGTACTTC; cdr3_aa: CASSYGLGDSYEQYF
j_call: TRBJ2-7; d_call: TRBD1; v_call: TRBV4-1; clone_size: -; cdr3_nt: TGCGCCAGCAGCCAAGAGAGAACAGGGGACGAGCAGTACTTC; cdr3_aa: CASSQERTGDEQYF
j_call: TRBJ1-3; d_call: TRBD1; v_call: TRBV7-2; clone_size: -; cdr3_nt: TGTGCCAGCAGCCAAGACAGGGCGCGCGGAAACACCATATATTTT; cdr3_aa: CASSQDRARGNTIYF
j_call: TRBJ2-3; d_call: TRBD2; v_call: TRBV10-1; clone_size: -; cdr3_nt: TGCGCCAGCAGTGAGTCGATGAGCGGGGGGACAGATACGCAGTATTTT; cdr3_aa: CASSESMSGGTDTQYF
j_call: TRBJ2-2; d_call: TRBD2; v_call: TRBV5-1; clone_size: -; cdr3_nt: TGCGCCAGCAGCCAAGGGACTATTAACACCGGGGAGCTGTTTTTT; cdr3_aa: CASSQGTINTGELFF
j_call: TRBJ2-2; d_call: -; v_call: TRBV10-3; clone_size: -; cdr3_nt: TGTGCCACCCTGTCGGGGGCCGGGACCGGGGAGCTGTTTTTT; cdr3_aa: CATLSGAGTGELFF
j_call: TRBJ1-2; d_call: -; v_call: TRBV7-9; clone_size: few; cdr3_nt: TGTGCCAGCAGCTCGATAGGCTATGGCTACACCTTC; cdr3_aa: CASSSIGYGYTF
j_call: TRBJ2-5; d_call: TRBD2; v_call: TRBV9; clone_size: -; cdr3_nt: TGTGCCAGCAGCTACCGTCCGGGACTAGAAGAGACCCAGTACTTC; cdr3_aa: CASSYRPGLEETQYF
j_call: TRBJ1-4; d_call: -; v_call: TRBV7-9; clone_size: -; cdr3_nt: TGTGCCAGCAGCCAACCAGGACAGACCGATAATGAAAAACTGTTTTTT; cdr3_aa: CASSQPGQTDNEKLFF
j_call: TRBJ1-5; d_call: TRBD1; v_call: TRBV13; clone_size: -; cdr3_nt: TGTGCCAGCAGCGTAGGGACAGGCGGCAATCAGCCCCAGCATTTT; cdr3_aa: CASSVGTGGNQPQHF
j_call: TRBJ2-7; d_call: -; v_call: TRBV13; clone_size: -; cdr3_nt: TGTGCCAGCAGCCCGAGCCCCTACGAGCAGTACTTC; cdr3_aa: CASSPSPYEQYF
j_call: TRBJ1-3; d_call: -; v_call: TRBV6-1; clone_size: -; cdr3_nt: TGTGCCAGCAGGAGCCAGCACTCTGGAAACACCATATATTTT; cdr3_aa: CASRSQHSGNTIYF
j_call: TRBJ1-4; d_call: -; v_call: TRBV10-1; clone_size: -; cdr3_nt: TGCGCCAGCAGCCTCCGGGGACATGAAAAACTGTTTTTT; cdr3_aa: CASSLRGHEKLFF
j_call: TRBJ2-1; d_call: TRBD2; v_call: TRBV9; clone_size: -; cdr3_nt: TGTGCCAGCAAGCGGGGGGGCATGAATAGCAATGAGCAGTTCTTC; cdr3_aa: CASKRGGMNSNEQFF
j_call: TRBJ1-1; d_call: TRBD1; v_call: TRBV27; clone_size: -; cdr3_nt: TGTGCCAGCAGTTCGCTCGGACAGGGGGACACTGAAGCTTTCTTT; cdr3_aa: CASSSLGQGDTEAFF
j_call: TRBJ2-7; d_call: TRBD2; v_call: TRBV27; clone_size: -; cdr3_nt: TGTGCCAGCAGTTTATCGTCTAGCGGGGAAAACGAGCAGTACTTC; cdr3_aa: CASSLSSSGENEQYF
j_call: TRBJ2-4; d_call: -; v_call: TRBV6-5; clone_size: -; cdr3_nt: TGTGCCAGCAGTTACTCGATTTCTGTAGCCAAAAACATTCAGTACTTC; cdr3_aa: CASSYSISVAKNIQYF
j_call: TRBJ2-3; d_call: TRBD1; v_call: TRBV19; clone_size: -; cdr3_nt: TGTGCCACCCAAACATCGGGACAGGGGGCTGGGACGCAGTATTTT; cdr3_aa: CATQTSGQGAGTQYF
j_call: TRBJ1-5; d_call: TRBD1; v_call: TRBV7-8; clone_size: -; cdr3_nt: TGTGCCAGCAGCGCCCCCGGGACAGGGGGCAATCCCCAGCATTTT; cdr3_aa: CASSAPGTGGNPQHF
j_call: TRBJ1-2; d_call: -; v_call: TRBV6-4; clone_size: few; cdr3_nt: TGTGCCAGCAGCGTCTCGGCAGGCAACTATGGCTACACCTTC; cdr3_aa: CASSVSAGNYGYTF
j_call: TRBJ1-2; d_call: TRBD1; v_call: TRBV28; clone_size: -; cdr3_nt: TGTGCCAGCAGTTTAGGGACAGGGGTCTATGGCTACACCTTC; cdr3_aa: CASSLGTGVYGYTF
j_call: TRBJ2-3; d_call: TRBD2; v_call: TRBV2; clone_size: once; cdr3_nt: TGTGCCAGCAGTGAATTGGGACTAGCAGCGACAGATACGCAGTATTTT; cdr3_aa: CASSELGLAATDTQYF